This T cell receptor beta chain was sequenced in a study of tumor and adjacent non-tumor tissue in lung cancer. Whole-study context: About 4.17 million productive TCRbeta reads were obtained per sample on average. Study conclusions and caveats: TCR diversity was significantly greater in tumor than normal lung tissue.

This sample's RNA came from whole unsorted tissue. Distant lung tissue was collected more than 3 cm away from the tumor edge. On this clonotype: Its antigen is as yet unknown. At one of its ends the junction is not consistent with the germline gene, which may arise from a read error.

Three rounds of nested PCR, following a modified ARM-PCR protocol, produced the TCRbeta library. In TCRdb, the multiplex PCR reads were re-called with MiXCR into one record per CDR3 protein. The sample contains 80,000 to 100,000 distinct CDR3 sequences, 75% to 90% of which appear only once. The CDR3 is made up of 16 amino acids. CDR1 and CDR2 from the germline V gene are LGHNA and YNFKEQ. The V gene is TRBV4-2, the J gene TRBJ2-2, with a tentative D call TRBD2 (5 bases). This TCR derives from a man in his 60s with small cell lung cancer. Sequencing was done on a sample of distant non-tumor lung tissue. The CDR3 DNA reads TGTAGCAGCAGCCAAGATCTGAGGGTCAACAGCGGGGAGCTGTTTTTT. Residues: CSSSQDLRVNSGELFF.